These 24 T cell receptor beta chains share one sample of origin, sequenced in a study of cytomegalovirus exposure and HLA in healthy donors (dated by TCRdb to 2016 to 2017). The library was built by means of the immunoSEQ multiplex PCR assay. For the multiplex PCR, a mixture combining 60 forward primers for TCR Vbeta segments and 13 reverse primers for TCR Jbeta segments was used. In its TCRdb copy, this immuneACCESS table keeps in-frame sequences only and misses some clones. Where compared with another copy, unresolved V genes explain less than half of these, and the others have no known cause. In this sample's table one finds around 140,000 clones. Of the sample, around 1.5% is held by the ten largest clones. Sequenced sample: PBMCs. Source of these receptors: a middle-aged woman in good health and CMV-seronegative.

CDR3 sequence reads: CASSSGGATDTQYF. The CDR3 nucleotides read TGTGCCAGCAGTAGCGGGGGGGCCACAGATACGCAGTATTTT. This chain connects TRBV6-4 to TRBJ2-3; 10 bases line up with TRBD2. CDR3 length equals 14 residues. Trimming took 5 bases from V and 2 from J; bases not matched to a gene: 1. Germline CDR1 is MRHNA and CDR2 is SNTAGT.

The chain employs TRBV6-5 and TRBJ1-1; D is uncertain. V was pared by 6 bases and J by 5 bases, with 16 bases between. Germline assignment: CDR1 MNHEY and CDR2 SVGAGI. This CDR3 contains 14 residues. The CDR3 spells CASSQAQRGTEAFF. The CDR3 coding sequence is TGTGCCAGCAGCCAGGCCCAAAGAGGGACTGAAGCTTTCTTT.

The rearrangement links TRBV6-4 to TRBJ1-5; 10 bases are shared with TRBD1. The CDR3 spans 15 residues. Trimming at V came to 2 bases and at J to 5 bases, leaving 3 bases not matched to a gene. Germline V gene data show CDR1 as MRHNA and CDR2 as SNTAGT. In DNA, the CDR3 is TGTGCCAGCAGTGACCCGGGACAGGGGTATCAGCCCCAGCATTTT. It translates to CASSDPGQGYQPQHF.

The genes are TRBV5-8 and TRBJ2-3, with 10 nucleotides matching TRBD1. The CDR3 runs to 15 residues. The ends lost 0 bases at V and 6 bases at J; junction bases unmatched: 4. CDR1 and CDR2 from the germline V gene are SGHTS and YDEGEE. CDR3 in DNA: TGTGCCAGCAGCTTGGGACAGGGGGCCGCGGATACGCAGTATTTT. Its translation: CASSLGQGAADTQYF.

This chain links TRBV9 with TRBJ1-2; D is unresolved. The CDR3 has 15 residues. V was pared by 4 bases and J by 4 bases, with 17 bases between. The germline CDR1 and CDR2 sequences are SGDLS and YYNGEE. The CDR3 DNA is TGTGCCAGCAGCCCCCCCGGCAGCAGACTCTATGGCTACACCTTC. It is translated as CASSPPGSRLYGYTF.

This sequence joins TRBV9 and TRBJ1-3, with D tentatively TRBD1 (6 bases). The germline V gene encodes CDR1 SGDLS and CDR2 YYNGEE. V dropped 3 bases and J dropped 5 bases, with 9 bases sitting between them. The CDR3 contains 13 residues. CDR3 residues: CASSDRVRNTIYF. The CDR3 region has the DNA TGTGCCAGCAGCGACAGGGTCAGAAACACCATATATTTT.

V is TRBV6-4 and J is TRBJ1-2, with 7 bases aligning to TRBD1. V shed 9 bases, J shed 8 bases, and the junction held 9 bases outside the gene matches. The CDR3 has 12 residues. CDR1 is MRHNA, CDR2 SNTAGT, per germline. The CDR3 sequence: CASGTAGEGYTF. The CDR3 nucleotides read TGTGCCAGTGGGACAGCGGGGGAGGGCTACACCTTC.

This rearrangement joins TRBV5-6 to TRBJ1-6, with D perhaps matching TRBD1 (6 bases). Trimming shortened V by 2 bases and J by 7 bases, and 16 bases separated the two germline ends. Germline assignment: CDR1 SGHDT and CDR2 YYEEEE. This CDR3 spans 16 amino acids. The DNA of the CDR3 is TGTGCCAGCAGCTTCGTCGTCGGACAGCCAAATTCACCCCTCCACTTT. Amino acid sequence: CASSFVVGQPNSPLHF.

The chain recombines TRBV19 with TRBJ2-2; 8 bases are shared with TRBD1. V lost 8 bases to trimming and J lost 4 bases; unmatched junction nucleotides: 12. This CDR3 is built from 16 residues. Germline CDR1 is LNHDA and CDR2 is SQIVND (reference sequence). Here the CDR3 reads CASRTGFWLSTGELFF. The CDR3 DNA reads as TGTGCCAGTCGGACAGGGTTTTGGCTCAGCACCGGGGAGCTGTTTTTT.

The chain employs TRBV11-2 and TRBJ2-7; TRBD2 matches 14 bases. The V gene end was trimmed by 3 bases and the J gene end by 2 bases; junction bases not matched to a gene: 3. Germline assignment: CDR1 SGHAT and CDR2 FQNNGV. The CDR3 length is 16 residues. CDR3 region: CASSFLTSGGAYEQYF. CDR3 bases: TGTGCCAGCAGCTTCTTGACTAGCGGGGGGGCCTACGAGCAGTACTTC.

The genes are TRBV19 and TRBJ1-1; D is possibly TRBD1 (5 bases). CDR3 length equals 16 residues. V shed 2 bases and J shed 1 base, with 14 bases lying between them. The germline V gene has CDR1 LNHDA and CDR2 SQIVND (reference sequence). The CDR3 DNA reads TGTGCCAGTAGTATATTCGGTCAGGGAGGGAACACTGAAGCTTTCTTT. Its protein product is CASSIFGQGGNTEAFF.

The chain links TRBV5-1 to TRBJ2-5; TRBD2 matches 12 bases. The V segment lost 4 bases and the J segment 4 bases; nucleotides outside the gene matches: 8. The CDR3 sequence is 16 residues long. The germline V gene has CDR1 SGHRS and CDR2 YFSETQ. CDR3 region: CASSHTSGGLVETQYF. The CDR3 nucleotides are TGCGCCAGCAGCCATACTAGCGGGGGGCTGGTAGAGACCCAGTACTTC.

The rearrangement uses TRBV4-3 and TRBJ1-1; a possible D gene is TRBD1 (6 bases). V was shortened by 3 bases and J by 5 bases, with 22 bases between the two germline ends. The CDR3 loop spans 17 amino acids. Germline V gives CDR1 LGHNA, CDR2 YSLEER. The CDR3 protein is CASSQGVSRGLRTEAFF. The CDR3 DNA is TGCGCCAGCAGCCAGGGTGTCTCCAGGGGATTGAGAACTGAAGCTTTCTTT.

On this clone itself: Distinct nucleotide sequences in the sample also encode this CDR3. The V and J genes are TRBV7-2 and TRBJ1-4, with 11 bases lining up with TRBD1. Per germline, CDR1 SGHTA and CDR2 FQGNSA. The CDR3 consists of 14 residues. V shed 3 bases, J shed 8 bases, and the junction held 2 bases outside the gene matches. The CDR3 here is CASSLDRGREKLFF. The CDR3 nucleotides read TGTGCCAGCAGCTTGGACAGGGGGCGAGAAAAACTGTTTTTT.

The genes are TRBV28 and TRBJ1-3; D not resolved. Germline V gene lookup returns CDR1 MDHEN and CDR2 SYDVKM. CDR3 length: 12 amino acids. Trimming shortened V by 6 bases and J by 3 bases, and 6 bases separated the two germline ends. CDR3 residues: CASRAGGNTIYF. CDR3 nucleotide sequence: TGTGCCAGCAGGGCTGGTGGAAACACCATATATTTT.

The chain recombines TRBV28 with TRBJ2-7; 7 bases fit TRBD2. The CDR3 is made up of 14 amino acids. With V trimmed by 5 bases and J by 2 bases, 6 bases remained unmatched. Germline CDR1 reads MDHEN; CDR2 reads SYDVKM. In nucleotides, the CDR3 is TGTGCCAGCAGTCCCCTAGCGGCTACCTACGAGCAGTACGTC. Translating it yields CASSPLAATYEQYV.

The J gene is TRBJ2-2, the V gene TRBV7-8; 13 bases are a match to TRBD2. The germline CDR1 and CDR2 sequences are SGHVS and FQNEAQ. The length of the CDR3 is 17 residues. V lost 3 bases to trimming and J lost 7 bases; unmatched junction nucleotides: 8. CDR3 in amino acids: CASSFSLAGGPGGELFF. In DNA, the CDR3 is TGTGCCAGCAGCTTCTCACTAGCGGGGGGGCCCGGCGGGGAGCTGTTTTTT.

The V call is TRBV7-2, the J call TRBJ1-5, with TRBD1 as a possible D gene (5 bases). The CDR3 length is 13 residues. CDR1 is SGHTA and CDR2 is FQGNSA in the germline V gene. The V end lost 3 bases, the J end lost 8 bases, and 11 bases lay between the germline ends. Here the CDR3 reads CASSFMVGEPQHF. CDR3 sequence (DNA): TGTGCCAGCAGCTTTATGGTAGGGGAGCCCCAGCATTTT.

The chain carries TRBV5-1 and TRBJ2-2; perhaps TRBD2 as D (5 bases). V was shortened by 4 bases and J by 2 bases, with 12 bases between the two germline ends. Germline loops: CDR1 SGHRS, CDR2 YFSETQ. The CDR3 has 15 residues. DNA for the CDR3: TGCGCCAGCAGCCGTGGAGAGGGTAACACCGGGGAGCTGTTTTTT. This encodes CASSRGEGNTGELFF.

The chain has TRBV19 and TRBJ1-1; no clear D. There are 13 residues in the CDR3. Trimming removed 6 bases from V and 6 bases from J, with 14 bases in between. From germline, CDR1 is LNHDA and CDR2 SQIVND (reference sequence). DNA for the CDR3: TGTGCCAGTAGCTCCCCCCGAGGTGCTGAAGCTTTCTTT. Translating gives CASSSPRGAEAFF.

V usage is TRBV5-1 and J usage is TRBJ2-3; 13 bases align to TRBD2. CDR1 and CDR2 (germline): SGHRS, YFSETQ. Trimming removed 4 bases from V and 1 base from J; junction bases left unmatched: 3. The CDR3 is 16 residues long. CDR3 region: CASSRGTSGGTDTQYF. The CDR3 bases are TGCGCCAGCAGCCGGGGGACTAGCGGGGGCACAGATACGCAGTATTTT.

V gene TRBV28 combines with J gene TRBJ1-3; weak D call: TRBD1 (6 bases). This CDR3 spans 15 amino acids. Germline V gives CDR1 MDHEN, CDR2 SYDVKM. Deletions cut 4 bases from V and 0 bases from J, with 10 bases between. The CDR3 DNA is TGTGCCAGCAGTTCAACAGGGTTCTCTGGAAACACCATATATTTT. It translates to CASSSTGFSGNTIYF.

Regarding this clone: In the same sample, other DNA sequences code for this CDR3. The chain links TRBV5-1 to TRBJ2-6; possible D gene TRBD2, 6 bases. Germline CDR1 reads SGHRS; CDR2 reads YFSETQ. The CDR3 totals 15 residues. V lost 2 bases to trimming and J lost 4 bases, with 10 bases between them. CDR3 residues: CASSLGGSGANVLTF. CDR3 nucleotide sequence: TGCGCCAGCAGCTTAGGAGGGTCAGGGGCCAACGTCCTGACTTTC.

This chain uses TRBV5-6 with TRBJ2-1; 10 bases agree with TRBD2. V lost 2 bases and J lost 6; bases outside the gene matches: 2. The CDR3 is 14 residues long. Looked up from germline, CDR1 is SGHDT and CDR2 is YYEEEE. CDR3 protein: CASSLVAGGNEQFF. CDR3 coding DNA: TGTGCCAGCAGCTTAGTAGCGGGGGGCAATGAGCAGTTCTTC.